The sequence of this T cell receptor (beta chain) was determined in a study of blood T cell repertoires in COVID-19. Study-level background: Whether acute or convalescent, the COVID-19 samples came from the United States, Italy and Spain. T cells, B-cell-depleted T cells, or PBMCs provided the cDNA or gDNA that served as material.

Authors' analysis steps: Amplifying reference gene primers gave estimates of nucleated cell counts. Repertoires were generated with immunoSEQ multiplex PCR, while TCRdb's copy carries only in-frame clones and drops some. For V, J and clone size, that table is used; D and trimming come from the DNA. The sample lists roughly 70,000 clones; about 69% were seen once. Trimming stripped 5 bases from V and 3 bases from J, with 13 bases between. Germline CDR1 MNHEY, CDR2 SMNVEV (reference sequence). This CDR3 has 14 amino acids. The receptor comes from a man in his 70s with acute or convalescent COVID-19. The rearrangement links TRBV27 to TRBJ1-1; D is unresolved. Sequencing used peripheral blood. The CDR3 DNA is TGTGCCAGCAGTCCTCGACAAAGTTACACTGAAGCTTTCTTT. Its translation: CASSPRQSYTEAFF.